This note documents a single T cell receptor (beta chain) sequence. Its cognate antigen is unknown. Genomic DNA (from each subset) was split evenly across several immunoSEQ plates. TCRdb keeps only in-frame clones here, not all; method: immunoSEQ multiplex PCR. Here the sample spans millions of clones, about 92% being singletons. This record belongs to a study of shared clonotypes between healthy human individuals. Across the whole study: Researchers assigned three CD4 naive, three CD4 memory, two CD8 naive and one CD8 memory plate to each donor.

CDR1 and CDR2 (germline): GTSNPN, SVGIG (reference sequence). Trimming removed 4 bases from V and 4 bases from J; junction bases left unmatched: 0. CDR3 length equals 11 residues. General study points: Unshared clonotypes carried lower generation probabilities than those common to all four donors.

The source material was naive CD4+ T cells sorted from blood. The subset here: CD45RA+ positively selected. The sequence derives from a man younger than 30 in good health. This chain uses TRBV30 with TRBJ2-5, with 7 nucleotides matching TRBD1. The CDR3: CAWKGAETQYF. The CDR3 nucleotides are TGTGCCTGGAAGGGGGCAGAGACCCAGTACTTC.